Below are 31 T cell receptor beta chains sequenced from a single sample in a study of T cell responses to AZD1222 COVID-19 vaccine. Clones were read by immunoSEQ multiplex PCR, and TCRdb kept only the in-frame ones, dropping some. The sample consists of 200,000 to 250,000 clones, 90% to 95% of them appearing once. The sample consisted of peripheral blood, taken 28 days after the second dose of the MenACWY control vaccine. Every receptor here comes from an adult who received the MenACWY meningococcal vaccine as a control.

This chain joins TRBV19 and TRBJ1-2; D is uncertain. Between the trimmed V and J ends, which lost 8 bases and 0 bases, there was a span of 13 bases. Per the germline V gene, CDR1 is LNHDA and CDR2 is SQIVND (reference sequence). The CDR3 loop spans 14 amino acids. The DNA for the CDR3 is TGTGCCAGTCACGTCTTCGGGGCTAACTATGGCTACACCTTC. As protein: CASHVFGANYGYTF.

CDR3 coding DNA: TGTGCCAGCAGCCCGCTAGCGGGAGAGCAAGAGACCCAGTACTTC. Protein: CASSPLAGEQETQYF. The gene calls are TRBV5-4 and TRBJ2-5, with TRBD2 matching 10 bases. The CDR3 is 15 residues long. V was pared by 4 bases and J by 2 bases, with 5 bases of the junction left unmatched. The germline CDR1 and CDR2 sequences are SGHNT and YYREEE (reference sequence).

The rearrangement uses TRBV6-5 and TRBJ1-4; D gene unclear. The CDR3 covers 15 residues. V was trimmed by 0 bases and J by 8 bases, leaving 13 bases between them. CDR1 and CDR2 (germline): MNHEY, SVGAGI. CDR3: CASSYSGALEEKLFF. In DNA, the CDR3 is TGTGCCAGCAGTTACTCGGGTGCCCTCGAGGAAAAACTGTTTTTT.

This chain joins TRBV12-3 or TRBV12-4 and TRBJ2-1, with unresolved D. The V end lost 6 bases, the J end lost 6 bases, and 6 bases lay between the germline ends. This CDR3 has 11 amino acids. CDR3: CASRIRNEQFF. The CDR3, as DNA: TGTGCCAGCAGGATCCGCAATGAGCAGTTCTTC.

J is TRBJ1-4 and V is TRBV6-6; a weak D match, TRBD1 (5 bases). V shed 2 bases and J shed 7 bases, with 11 bases lying between them. The CDR3 has 14 amino acids. Germline-derived CDR1 and CDR2 are MNHNY and SVGAGI (reference sequence). The CDR3 sequence: CASSYIAGREKLFF. DNA of the CDR3: TGTGCCAGCAGTTACATTGCAGGGCGTGAAAAACTGTTTTTT.

The rearrangement links TRBV10-3 to TRBJ2-7; 13 positions match TRBD2. This CDR3 spans 16 amino acids. The V and J ends lost 5 bases and 6 bases, in that order; junction bases with no gene match: 10. The germline gives CDR1 ENHRY, CDR2 SYGVKD. CDR3 in DNA: TGTGCCATCAGTAATCGGACTAGCGGGGGAAGGGGCGAGCAGTACTTC. Residues: CAISNRTSGGRGEQYF.

V is TRBV7-3 and J is TRBJ1-1; no reliable D call. V was clipped by 2 bases and J by 0 bases, with 10 bases between them. CDR3 length: 15 residues. CDR1 SGHTA and CDR2 FQGTGA come from the germline V gene. The CDR3 loop reads CASSLSPEMNTEAFF. DNA for the CDR3: TGTGCCAGCAGCTTATCTCCTGAGATGAACACTGAAGCTTTCTTT.

This sequence joins TRBV10-3 and TRBJ2-7, with 12 bases identical to TRBD2. Trimming took 4 bases from V and 0 from J; bases not matched to a gene: 10. Germline V lookup: CDR1 ENHRY, CDR2 SYGVKD. The CDR3 consists of 18 residues. The CDR3 sequence is CAISVTSGGRSSSYEQYF. For the CDR3, the DNA is TGTGCCATCAGTGTAACTAGCGGGGGGCGTAGTAGCTCCTACGAGCAGTACTTC.

The chain uses TRBV10-3 and TRBJ2-3; D perhaps matches TRBD1 (7 bases). The V end was cut by 6 bases, the J end by 4 bases, with 17 bases between. Per the germline V gene, CDR1 is ENHRY and CDR2 is SYGVKD. The CDR3 is made up of 15 amino acids. The CDR3 loop reads CAISQVEGASDTQYF. The CDR3 DNA sequence: TGTGCCATCAGCCAAGTGGAGGGGGCCTCAGATACGCAGTATTTT.

CDR3 bases: TGTGCCAGCAGCGCCGGACAGGGGAGGAACATTCAGTACTTC. Encoded protein: CASSAGQGRNIQYF. The chain carries TRBV7-9 and TRBJ2-4, with TRBD1 matching over 9 bases. V dropped 5 bases and J dropped 7; count of bases not matched to a gene: 6. The CDR3 runs to 14 residues. Germline loops: CDR1 SEHNR, CDR2 FQNEAQ (reference sequence).

V and J are TRBV7-8 and TRBJ1-2, with TRBD1 matching over 9 bases. Germline V gene lookup returns CDR1 SGHVS and CDR2 FQNEAQ. The V gene end was trimmed by 1 base and the J gene end by 6 bases; junction bases not matched to a gene: 15. CDR3 length: 18 amino acids. The DNA for the CDR3 is TGTGCCAGCAGCTTAGGAGCGCTCATAAAACGGGACAGGGATGGCTACACCTTC. It is translated as CASSLGALIKRDRDGYTF.

This clone was counted once. The identical CDR3 is also encoded by other nucleotide sequences in the sample. This chain's CDR3 is CAWSVGDEQYF. The CDR3 coding sequence is TGTGCCTGGAGTGTGGGAGACGAGCAGTACTTC. The V call is TRBV30, the J call TRBJ2-7; a weak D match, TRBD2 (5 bases). Looked up from germline, CDR1 is GTSNPN and CDR2 is SVGIG (reference sequence). V lost 0 bases and J lost 5, with 5 bases in between. The CDR3 runs 11 residues.

This rearrangement joins TRBV25-1 to TRBJ2-7; D unresolved. The V gene's germline CDR1 is MGHDK and CDR2 SYGVNS. The CDR3 contains 13 residues. V lost 6 bases to trimming and J lost 0 bases, with 9 bases between them. CDR3 sequence: CASRDRISYEQYF. The CDR3 region has the DNA TGTGCCAGCAGGGACCGGATCTCCTACGAGCAGTACTTC.

The chain joins TRBV7-8 to TRBJ1-5; D is uncertain. The V and J ends lost 5 bases and 7 bases respectively, with 12 bases between them. The CDR3 runs 13 residues. Germline CDR1 and CDR2: SGHVS and FQNEAQ. CDR3 loop: CASSPNWEQPQHF. CDR3 DNA: TGTGCCAGCAGCCCAAACTGGGAACAGCCCCAGCATTTT.

J is TRBJ2-5 and V is TRBV6-5; TRBD2 matches at 9 bases. The CDR3 covers 16 residues. Germline assignment: CDR1 MNHEY and CDR2 SVGAGI. V gave up 2 bases and J gave up 1 base; unmatched junction bases: 5. CDR3 sequence: CASSYPAGGTQETQYF. In nucleotides, the CDR3 is TGTGCCAGCAGTTACCCAGCGGGGGGTACCCAAGAGACCCAGTACTTC.

This chain connects TRBV5-4 to TRBJ2-2; D unresolved. CDR1 and CDR2 (germline): SGHNT, YYREEE (reference sequence). V lost 6 bases and J 0 bases, leaving 6 bases between the germline ends. The CDR3 extends over 13 amino acids. This CDR3 reads CASKGSNTGELFF. The CDR3 region has the DNA TGTGCCAGCAAAGGGTCGAACACCGGGGAGCTGTTTTTT.

The CDR3 region is CAGAGTPHEQYF. The CDR3 DNA reads TGTGCCGGGGCCGGGACTCCCCACGAGCAGTACTTC. The chain joins TRBV30 to TRBJ2-7, with a tentative D call TRBD2 (6 bases). This CDR3 has 12 amino acids. V lost 8 bases and J 5 bases, leaving 16 bases between the germline ends. CDR1 and CDR2 (germline): GTSNPN, SVGIG (reference sequence).

This clone was counted a single time. The J gene is TRBJ2-2, the V gene TRBV7-7; TRBD2 matches at 12 bases. Germline CDR1 reads SSHAT; CDR2 reads FNYEAQ (reference sequence). V gave up 1 base and J gave up 1 base; unmatched junction bases: 7. The CDR3 is 19 residues long. The CDR3 coding sequence is TGTGCCAGCAGCTTAGGTCCGACTAGCGGGGGCCAGAACACCGGGGAGCTGTTTTTT. The encoded protein is CASSLGPTSGGQNTGELFF.

The V and J genes are TRBV4-3 and TRBJ2-7, with a weak D call TRBD1 (5 bases). The V end lost 4 bases, the J end lost 0 bases, and 13 bases lay between the germline ends. CDR1 is LGHNA, CDR2 YSLEER, per germline. The CDR3 runs 15 residues. The CDR3: CASSPYKGPSYEQYF. In DNA form, the CDR3 reads TGCGCCAGCAGCCCATATAAGGGGCCCTCCTACGAGCAGTACTTC.

The J gene is TRBJ1-6, the V gene TRBV6-1; 7 nucleotides agree with TRBD1. Trimming removed 2 bases from V and 5 bases from J; junction bases left unmatched: 3. Germline V gene lookup returns CDR1 MNHNS and CDR2 SASEGT. The CDR3 length is 15 residues. CDR3 nucleotide sequence: TGTGCCAGCAGTGAACCAACAGGGGATAATTCACCCCTCCACTTT. Its protein product is CASSEPTGDNSPLHF.

The chain joins TRBV14 to TRBJ2-3, with 8 bases that match TRBD2. Germline V CDR1 and CDR2: SGHDN, FVKESK. After removal of 3 bases from V and 2 bases from J, the junction contained 7 bases not matched to a gene. The CDR3 is 16 residues long. This CDR3 is CASSQTGTRPTDTQYF. The DNA of the CDR3 is TGTGCCAGCAGCCAGACCGGGACTAGACCCACAGATACGCAGTATTTT.

The chain is built from TRBV6-5 and TRBJ1-2, with D tentatively TRBD1 (6 bases). This CDR3 region has 11 residues. CDR1 is MNHEY and CDR2 is SVGAGI in the germline V gene. The V and J ends lost 11 bases and 9 bases respectively, with 16 bases between them. In nucleotides, the CDR3 is TGTGCCGCCGTTCGACAGGAACGCTACACCTTC. Its protein product is CAAVRQERYTF.

This chain links TRBV7-9 with TRBJ2-7, with D perhaps TRBD1 (5 bases). The CDR3 consists of 13 residues. The V and J ends lost 3 bases and 3 bases respectively, with 9 bases between them. Germline V lookup: CDR1 SEHNR, CDR2 FQNEAQ (reference sequence). CDR3 bases: TGTGCCAGCAGCTTTGGGGCCGGCTACGAGCAGTACTTC. Its protein is CASSFGAGYEQYF.

The chain links TRBV7-9 to TRBJ2-7; 9 bases match TRBD1. Germline V gives CDR1 SEHNR, CDR2 FQNEAQ (reference sequence). CDR3 size: 15 residues. V gave up 5 bases and J gave up 0 bases; unmatched junction bases: 5. The CDR3 protein is CASSHATGGSYEQYF. The CDR3 DNA sequence: TGTGCCAGCAGCCACGCGACAGGGGGCTCCTACGAGCAGTACTTC. The full variable domain, completed using reference TRBV7-9 and TRBJ2-7, is DTGVSQNPRHKITKRGQNVTFRCDPISEHNRLYWYRQTLGQGPEFLTYFQNEAQLEKSRLLSDRFSAERPKGSFSTLEIQRTEQGDSAMYLCASSHATGGSYEQYFGPGTRLTVT.

The CDR3, as DNA: TGTGCCAGCAGCCCCCGGCAGGGAGGGGACACTGAAGCTTTCTTT. Translated, it gives CASSPRQGGDTEAFF. The chain uses TRBV7-9 and TRBJ1-1, with D perhaps TRBD1 (5 bases). Germline V gene sequence: CDR1 SEHNR, CDR2 FQNEAQ (reference sequence). V was clipped by 5 bases and J by 3 bases, with 16 bases between them. The CDR3 sequence is 15 residues long.

This clone was seen only once. V and J are TRBV15 and TRBJ2-1; D not certain. Germline-derived CDR1 and CDR2 are LNHNV and YYDKDF (reference sequence). This CDR3 has 13 amino acids. Trimming removed 0 bases at V and 5 bases at J, with 5 bases between. The CDR3 region is CATSRDRHNEQFF. CDR3 in DNA: TGTGCCACCAGCAGAGATCGTCACAATGAGCAGTTCTTC.

The chain couples TRBV4-2 to TRBJ1-1, with TRBD1 matching over 7 bases. V was clipped by 4 bases and J by 2 bases; unmatched bases: 10. Germline CDR1 is LGHNA and CDR2 is YNFKEQ. The CDR3 extends over 16 amino acids. Here the CDR3 reads CASSLTPGQKNTEAFF. The CDR3 region has the DNA TGTGCCAGCAGCCTAACTCCGGGACAGAAAAACACTGAAGCTTTCTTT.

The chain couples TRBV6-2 or TRBV6-3 to TRBJ2-6; no clear D gene. CDR3 length equals 14 residues. Germline CDR1 is MNHEY and CDR2 is SVGEGT. V was shortened by 4 bases and J by 3 bases, with 7 bases between the two germline ends. CDR3 sequence reads: CASSSPDGANVLTF. In DNA form, the CDR3 reads TGTGCCAGCAGTTCTCCGGATGGGGCCAACGTCCTGACTTTC.

CDR3 coding DNA: TGTGCCAGCAGCCCCCCTACGGGAGAAAGGAATGAGCAGTTCTTC. Protein product: CASSPPTGERNEQFF. The genes are TRBV7-9 and TRBJ2-1, with a weak D call TRBD2 (6 bases). V lost 5 bases to trimming and J lost 7 bases, with 18 bases between them. The CDR3 sequence is 15 residues long. Germline CDR1 is SEHNR and CDR2 is FQNEAQ (reference sequence).

V and J are TRBV27 and TRBJ1-6; 7 bases map to TRBD1. This CDR3 spans 15 amino acids. Germline CDR1 reads MNHEY; CDR2 reads SMNVEV (reference sequence). Losses at the gene ends were 4 bases for V and 7 bases for J; bases not matched to a gene: 7. This CDR3 reads CASSSPTGLNSPLHF. The CDR3 nucleotides read TGTGCCAGCAGTTCACCGACAGGGTTGAATTCACCCCTCCACTTT.

The genes are TRBV6-2 or TRBV6-3 and TRBJ1-2, with D unresolved. The V gene's germline CDR1 is MNHEY and CDR2 SVGEGT. This CDR3 is built from 14 residues. Trimming left V 2 bases short and J 4 bases short, with 11 bases between. CDR3 nucleotide sequence: TGTGCCAGCAGTTACCAAAGAGCTGGCTATGGCTACACCTTC. Translation gives CASSYQRAGYGYTF.